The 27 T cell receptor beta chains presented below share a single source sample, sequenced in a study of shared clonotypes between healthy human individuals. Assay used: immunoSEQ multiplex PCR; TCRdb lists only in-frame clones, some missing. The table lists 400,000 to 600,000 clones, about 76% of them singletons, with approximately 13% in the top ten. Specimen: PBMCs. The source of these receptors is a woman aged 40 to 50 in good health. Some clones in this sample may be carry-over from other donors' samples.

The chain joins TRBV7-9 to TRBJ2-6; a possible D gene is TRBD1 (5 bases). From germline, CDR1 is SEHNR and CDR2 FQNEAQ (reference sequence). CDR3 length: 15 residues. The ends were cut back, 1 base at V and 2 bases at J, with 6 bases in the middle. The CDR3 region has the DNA TGTGCCAGCAGCTTAGGCAGGGCTGGGGCCAACGTCCTGACTTTC. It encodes CASSLGRAGANVLTF.

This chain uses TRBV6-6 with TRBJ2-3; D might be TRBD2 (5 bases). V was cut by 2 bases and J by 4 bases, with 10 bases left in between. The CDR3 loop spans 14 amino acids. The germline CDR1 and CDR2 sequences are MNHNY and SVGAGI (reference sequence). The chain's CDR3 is CASSYLLAPDTQYF. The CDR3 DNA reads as TGTGCCAGCAGTTACCTGCTAGCCCCAGATACGCAGTATTTT.

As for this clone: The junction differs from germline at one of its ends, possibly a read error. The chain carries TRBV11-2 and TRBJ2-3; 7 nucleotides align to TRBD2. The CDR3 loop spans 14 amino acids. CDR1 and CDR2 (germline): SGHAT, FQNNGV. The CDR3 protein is CASSLSGTIDTQYF. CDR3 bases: TGCGCCAGCAGCTTATCCGGGACTATCGATACGCAGTATTTT.

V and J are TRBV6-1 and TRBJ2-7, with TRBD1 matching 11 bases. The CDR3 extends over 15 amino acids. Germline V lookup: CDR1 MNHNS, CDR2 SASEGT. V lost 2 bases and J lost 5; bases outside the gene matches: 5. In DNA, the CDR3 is TGTGCCAGCAGTGAACCCGGGACAGGGGGGAACGAGCAGTACTTC. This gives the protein CASSEPGTGGNEQYF.

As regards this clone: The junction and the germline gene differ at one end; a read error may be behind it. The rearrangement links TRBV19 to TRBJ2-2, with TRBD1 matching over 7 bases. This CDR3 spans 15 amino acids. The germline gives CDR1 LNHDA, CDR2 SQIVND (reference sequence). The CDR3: CASSLDRENTGELFF. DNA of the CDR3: TGTGCCAGTAGTTTAGACAGGGAGAACACCGGGGAGCTGTTTTTT. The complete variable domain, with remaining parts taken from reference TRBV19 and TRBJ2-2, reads DGGITQSPKYLFRKEGQNVTLSCEQNLNHDAMYWYRQDPGQGLRLIYYSQIVNDFQKGDIAEGYSVSREKKESFPLTVTSAQKNPTAFYLCASSLDRENTGELFFGEGSRLTVL.

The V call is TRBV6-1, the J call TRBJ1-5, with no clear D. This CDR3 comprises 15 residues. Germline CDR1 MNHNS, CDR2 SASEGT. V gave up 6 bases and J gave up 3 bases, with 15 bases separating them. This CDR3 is CASRTGPSPNQPQHF. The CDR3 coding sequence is TGTGCCAGCAGAACCGGGCCGAGCCCCAATCAGCCCCAGCATTTT.

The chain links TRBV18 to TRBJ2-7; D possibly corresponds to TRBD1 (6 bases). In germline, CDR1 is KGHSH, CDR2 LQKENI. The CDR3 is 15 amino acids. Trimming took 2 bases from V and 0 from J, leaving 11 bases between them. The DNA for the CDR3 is TGTGCCAGCTCACCATACAGGGTGTCCTCCTACGAGCAGTACTTC. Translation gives CASSPYRVSSYEQYF.

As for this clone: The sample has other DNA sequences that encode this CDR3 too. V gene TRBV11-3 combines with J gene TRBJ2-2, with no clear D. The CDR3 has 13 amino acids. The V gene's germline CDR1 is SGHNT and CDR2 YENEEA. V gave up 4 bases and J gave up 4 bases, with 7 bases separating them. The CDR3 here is CASSSARTGELFF. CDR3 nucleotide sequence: TGTGCCAGCAGCTCGGCCCGCACCGGGGAGCTGTTTTTT.

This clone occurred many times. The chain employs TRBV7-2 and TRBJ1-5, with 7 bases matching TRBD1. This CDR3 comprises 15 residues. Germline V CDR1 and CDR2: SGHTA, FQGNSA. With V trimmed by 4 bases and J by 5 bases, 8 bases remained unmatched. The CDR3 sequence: CASSSRIGQDQPQHF. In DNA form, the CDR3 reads TGTGCCAGCAGCTCGAGAATAGGACAGGATCAGCCCCAGCATTTT.

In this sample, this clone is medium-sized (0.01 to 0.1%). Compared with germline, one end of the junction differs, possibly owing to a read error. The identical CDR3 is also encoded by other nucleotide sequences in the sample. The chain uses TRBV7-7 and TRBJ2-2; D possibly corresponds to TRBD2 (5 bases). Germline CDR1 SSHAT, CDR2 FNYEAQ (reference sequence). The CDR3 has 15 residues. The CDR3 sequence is CASSPQDSNTGELFF. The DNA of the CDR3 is TGTGCTAGCAGCCCCCAGGACTCGAACACCGGGGAGCTGTTTTTT.

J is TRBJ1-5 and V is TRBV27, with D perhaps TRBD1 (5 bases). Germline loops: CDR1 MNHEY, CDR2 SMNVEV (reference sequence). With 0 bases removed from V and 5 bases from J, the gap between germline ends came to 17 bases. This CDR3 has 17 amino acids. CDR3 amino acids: CASSLSMGGLGYQPQHF. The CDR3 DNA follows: TGTGCCAGCAGTTTATCTATGGGGGGTTTGGGGTATCAGCCCCAGCATTTT.

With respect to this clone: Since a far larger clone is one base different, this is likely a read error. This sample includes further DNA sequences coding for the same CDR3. CDR3 bases: TGTGCCAGCAGCCTCACAGATACGCAGTATTTT. Its translation: CASSLTDTQYF. The chain uses TRBV7-2 and TRBJ2-3; D unresolved. Per germline, CDR1 SGHTA and CDR2 FQGNSA. Trimming took 5 bases from V and 2 from J, leaving 2 bases between them. This CDR3 region has 11 residues.

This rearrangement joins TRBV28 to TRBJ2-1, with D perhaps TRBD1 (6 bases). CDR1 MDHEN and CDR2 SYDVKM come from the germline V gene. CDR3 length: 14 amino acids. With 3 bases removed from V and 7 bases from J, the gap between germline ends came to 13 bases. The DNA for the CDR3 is TGTGCCAGCAGTTTGGCTTCGGGGACAAATGAGCAGTTCTTC. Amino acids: CASSLASGTNEQFF.

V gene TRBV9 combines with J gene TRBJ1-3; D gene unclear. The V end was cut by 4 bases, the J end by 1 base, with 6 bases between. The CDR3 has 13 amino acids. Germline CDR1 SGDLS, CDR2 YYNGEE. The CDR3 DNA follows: TGTGCCAGCAGCCACGATTCTGGAAACACCATATATTTT. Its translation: CASSHDSGNTIYF.

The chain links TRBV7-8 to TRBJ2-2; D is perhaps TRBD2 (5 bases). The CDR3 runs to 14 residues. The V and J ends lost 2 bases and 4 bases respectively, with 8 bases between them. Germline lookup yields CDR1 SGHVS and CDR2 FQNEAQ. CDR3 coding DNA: TGTGCCAGCAGCTTATATGGACTCACCGGGGAGCTGTTTTTT. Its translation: CASSLYGLTGELFF. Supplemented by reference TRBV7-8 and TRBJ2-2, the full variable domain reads GAGVSQSPRYKVAKRGQDVALRCDPISGHVSLFWYQQALGQGPEFLTYFQNEAQLDKSGLPSDRFFAERPEGSVSTLKIQRTQQEDSAVYLCASSLYGLTGELFFGEGSRLTVL.

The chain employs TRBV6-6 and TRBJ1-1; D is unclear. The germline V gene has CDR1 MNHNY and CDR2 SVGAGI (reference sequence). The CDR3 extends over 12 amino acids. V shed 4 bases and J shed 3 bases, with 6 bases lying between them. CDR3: CASSLDDTEAFF. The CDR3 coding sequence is TGTGCCAGCAGTTTGGACGACACTGAAGCTTTCTTT.

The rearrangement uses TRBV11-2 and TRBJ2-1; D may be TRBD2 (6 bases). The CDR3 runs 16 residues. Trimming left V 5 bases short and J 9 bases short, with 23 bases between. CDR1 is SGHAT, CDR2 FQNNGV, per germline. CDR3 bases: TGTGCCAGCAGCCCAGCGCTGGGACTGGGGAAAAGTGAGCAGTTCTTC. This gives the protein CASSPALGLGKSEQFF.

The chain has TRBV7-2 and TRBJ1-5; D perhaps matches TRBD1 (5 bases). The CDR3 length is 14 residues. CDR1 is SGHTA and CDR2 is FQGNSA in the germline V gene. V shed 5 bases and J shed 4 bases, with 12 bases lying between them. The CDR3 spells CASSPGGRNQPQHF. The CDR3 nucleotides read TGTGCCAGCAGCCCGGGGGGAAGGAATCAGCCCCAGCATTTT.

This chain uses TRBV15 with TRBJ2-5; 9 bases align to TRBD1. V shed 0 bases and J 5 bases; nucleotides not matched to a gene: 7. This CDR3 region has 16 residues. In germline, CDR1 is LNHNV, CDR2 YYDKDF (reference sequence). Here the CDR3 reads CATSREGQGRWETQYF. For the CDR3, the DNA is TGTGCCACCAGCAGAGAGGGACAGGGACGGTGGGAGACCCAGTACTTC.

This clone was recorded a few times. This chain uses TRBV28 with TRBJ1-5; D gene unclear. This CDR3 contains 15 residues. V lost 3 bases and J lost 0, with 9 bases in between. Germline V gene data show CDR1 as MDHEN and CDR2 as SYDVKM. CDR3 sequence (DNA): TGTGCCAGCAGTTTCGGGCCCCATAGCAATCAGCCCCAGCATTTT. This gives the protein CASSFGPHSNQPQHF.

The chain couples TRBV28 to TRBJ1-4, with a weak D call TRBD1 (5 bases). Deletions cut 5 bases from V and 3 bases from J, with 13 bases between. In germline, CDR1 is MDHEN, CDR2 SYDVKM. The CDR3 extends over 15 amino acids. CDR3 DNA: TGTGCCAGCAGTCCCCCCAGGGTATCTAATGAAAAACTGTTTTTT. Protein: CASSPPRVSNEKLFF.

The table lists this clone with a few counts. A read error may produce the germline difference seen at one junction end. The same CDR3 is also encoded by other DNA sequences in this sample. The CDR3 protein is CASSLTGNTNTGELFF. As DNA, the CDR3 is TGTGCCAGCAGCCTAACTGGCAATACCAACACCGGGGAGCTGTTTTTT. The genes are TRBV7-3 and TRBJ2-2, with D uncertain. Looked up from germline, CDR1 is SGHTA and CDR2 is FQGTGA. The CDR3 sequence is 16 residues long.

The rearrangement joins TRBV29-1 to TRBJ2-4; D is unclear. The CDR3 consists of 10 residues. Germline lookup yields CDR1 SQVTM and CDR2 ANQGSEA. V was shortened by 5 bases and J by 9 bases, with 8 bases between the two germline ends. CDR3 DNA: TGCAGCGTTCTGTATGGCATTCAGTACTTC. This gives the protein CSVLYGIQYF.

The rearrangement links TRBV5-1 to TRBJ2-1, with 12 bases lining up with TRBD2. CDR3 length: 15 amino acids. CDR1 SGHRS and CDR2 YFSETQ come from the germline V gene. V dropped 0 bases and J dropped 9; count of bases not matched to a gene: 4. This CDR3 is CASSLETSGRREQFF. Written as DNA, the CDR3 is TGCGCCAGCAGCTTGGAGACTAGCGGGAGACGTGAGCAGTTCTTC.

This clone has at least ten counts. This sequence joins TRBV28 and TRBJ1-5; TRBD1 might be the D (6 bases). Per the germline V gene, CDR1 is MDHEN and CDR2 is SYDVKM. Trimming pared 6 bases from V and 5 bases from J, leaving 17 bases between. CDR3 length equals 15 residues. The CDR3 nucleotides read TGTGCCAGCAGACAACAGGGAAGGGGGGATCAGCCCCAGCATTTT. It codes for CASRQQGRGDQPQHF.

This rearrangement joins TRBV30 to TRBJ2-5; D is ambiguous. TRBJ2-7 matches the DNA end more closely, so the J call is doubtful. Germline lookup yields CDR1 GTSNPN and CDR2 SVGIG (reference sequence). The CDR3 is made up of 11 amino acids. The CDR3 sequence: CAWGTQYEQYF. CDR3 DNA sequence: TGTGCCTGGGGTACGCAGTACGAGCAGTACTTC.

The chain's CDR3 is CSVEGRAGIRGSGYTF. The CDR3, as DNA: TGCAGCGTTGAGGGCAGGGCTGGGATAAGAGGCTCTGGCTACACCTTC. J is TRBJ1-2 and V is TRBV29-1; perhaps TRBD1 as D (5 bases). Trimming removed 3 bases at V and 7 bases at J, with 24 bases between. CDR1 is SQVTM and CDR2 is ANQGSEA in the germline V gene. CDR3 length equals 16 residues.